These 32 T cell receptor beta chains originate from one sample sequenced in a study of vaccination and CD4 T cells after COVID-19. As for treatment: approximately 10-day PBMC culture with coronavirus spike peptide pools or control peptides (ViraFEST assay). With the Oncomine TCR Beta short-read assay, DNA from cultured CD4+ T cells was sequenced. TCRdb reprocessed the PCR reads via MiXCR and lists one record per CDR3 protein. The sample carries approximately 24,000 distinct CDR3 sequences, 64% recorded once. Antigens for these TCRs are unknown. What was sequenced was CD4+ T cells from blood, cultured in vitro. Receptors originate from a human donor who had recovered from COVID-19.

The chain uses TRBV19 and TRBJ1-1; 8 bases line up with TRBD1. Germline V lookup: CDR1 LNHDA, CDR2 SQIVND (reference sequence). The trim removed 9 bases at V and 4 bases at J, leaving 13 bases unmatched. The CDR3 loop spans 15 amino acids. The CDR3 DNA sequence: TGTGCCAGCCAGTTATACGGACAGGGCGGCACTGAAGCTTTCTTT. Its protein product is CASQLYGQGGTEAFF.

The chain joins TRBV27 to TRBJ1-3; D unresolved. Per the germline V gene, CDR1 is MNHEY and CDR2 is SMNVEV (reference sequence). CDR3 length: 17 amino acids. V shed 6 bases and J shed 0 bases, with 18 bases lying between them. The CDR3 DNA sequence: TGTGCCAGCAGCCGGACCCCACGGGTAGGCTCTGGAAACACCATATATTTT. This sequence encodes CASSRTPRVGSGNTIYF.

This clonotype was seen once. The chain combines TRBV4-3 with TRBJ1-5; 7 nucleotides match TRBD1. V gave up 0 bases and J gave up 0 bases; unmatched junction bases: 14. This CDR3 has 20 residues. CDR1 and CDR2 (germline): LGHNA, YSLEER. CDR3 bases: TGCGCCAGCAGCCAAGATAGGGGCAAGGGGGCAAGGAGTAGCAATCAGCCCCAGCATTTT. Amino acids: CASSQDRGKGARSSNQPQHF.

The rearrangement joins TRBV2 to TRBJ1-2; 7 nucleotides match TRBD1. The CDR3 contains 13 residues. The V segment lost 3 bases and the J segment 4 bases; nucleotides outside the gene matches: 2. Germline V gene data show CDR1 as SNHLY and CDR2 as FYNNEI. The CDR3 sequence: CASSEDRLYGYTF. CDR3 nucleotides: TGTGCCAGCAGTGAGGACAGGCTCTATGGCTACACCTTC.

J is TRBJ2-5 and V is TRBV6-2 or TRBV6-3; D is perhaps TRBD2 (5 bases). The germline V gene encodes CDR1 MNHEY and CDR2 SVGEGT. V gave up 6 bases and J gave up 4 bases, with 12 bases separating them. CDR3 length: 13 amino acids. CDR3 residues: CASRDGGRETQYF. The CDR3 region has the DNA TGTGCCAGCAGAGACGGAGGTCGAGAGACCCAGTACTTC.

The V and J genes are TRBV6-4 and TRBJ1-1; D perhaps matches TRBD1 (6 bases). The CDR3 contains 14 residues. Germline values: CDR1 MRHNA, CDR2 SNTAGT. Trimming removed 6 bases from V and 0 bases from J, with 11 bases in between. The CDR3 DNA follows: TGTGCCAGCAGCGCCGACAGGCTGAACACTGAAGCTTTCTTT. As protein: CASSADRLNTEAFF.

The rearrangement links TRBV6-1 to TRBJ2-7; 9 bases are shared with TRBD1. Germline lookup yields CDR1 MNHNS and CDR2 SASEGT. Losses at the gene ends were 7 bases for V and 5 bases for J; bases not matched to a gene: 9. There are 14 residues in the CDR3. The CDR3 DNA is TGTGCCAGCATGGGGACAGGGAAGGGACACGAGCAGTACTTC. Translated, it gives CASMGTGKGHEQYF.

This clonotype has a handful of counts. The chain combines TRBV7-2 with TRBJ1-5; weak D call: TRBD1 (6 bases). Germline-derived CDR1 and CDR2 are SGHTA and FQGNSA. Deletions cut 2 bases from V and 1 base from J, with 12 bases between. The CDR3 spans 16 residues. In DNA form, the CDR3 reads TGTGCCAGCAGCTTACAGGAGGGGGTCAGCAATCAGCCCCAGCATTTT. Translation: CASSLQEGVSNQPQHF.

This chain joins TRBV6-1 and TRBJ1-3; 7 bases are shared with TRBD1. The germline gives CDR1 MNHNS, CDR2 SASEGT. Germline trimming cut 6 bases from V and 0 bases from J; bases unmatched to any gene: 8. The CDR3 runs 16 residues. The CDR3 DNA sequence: TGTGCCAGCAGCGGACAGGCGGGTAACTCTGGAAACACCATATATTTT. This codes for CASSGQAGNSGNTIYF.

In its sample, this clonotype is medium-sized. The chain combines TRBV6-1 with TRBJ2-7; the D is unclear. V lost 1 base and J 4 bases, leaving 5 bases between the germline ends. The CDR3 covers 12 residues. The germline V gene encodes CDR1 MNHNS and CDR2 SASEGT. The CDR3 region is CASSEGGYEQYF. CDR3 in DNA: TGTGCCAGCAGTGAAGGGGGTTACGAGCAGTACTTC.

CDR3: CSVPGGLLNTGELFF. The CDR3 DNA reads TGCAGTGTCCCAGGGGGGTTATTGAACACCGGGGAGCTGTTTTTT. J is TRBJ2-2 and V is TRBV20-1, with a tentative D call TRBD1 (7 bases). This CDR3 is 15 amino acids long. CDR1 and CDR2 from the germline V gene are DFQATT and SNEGSKA (reference sequence). V was cut by 7 bases and J by 1 base, with 16 bases left in between.

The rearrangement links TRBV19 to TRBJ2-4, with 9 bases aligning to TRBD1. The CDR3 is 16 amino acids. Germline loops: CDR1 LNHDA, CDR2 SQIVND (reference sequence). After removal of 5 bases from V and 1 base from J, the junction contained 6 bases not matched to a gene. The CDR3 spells CASSHGTGLAKNIQYF. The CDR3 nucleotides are TGTGCCAGTAGTCACGGGACAGGGTTGGCCAAAAACATTCAGTACTTC.

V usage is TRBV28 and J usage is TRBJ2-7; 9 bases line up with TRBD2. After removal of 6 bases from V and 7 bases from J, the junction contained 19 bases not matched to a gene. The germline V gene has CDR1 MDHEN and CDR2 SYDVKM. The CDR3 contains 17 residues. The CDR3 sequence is CASSRAQASGMVREQYF. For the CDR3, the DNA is TGTGCCAGCAGCCGGGCTCAGGCTAGCGGGATGGTTCGGGAGCAGTACTTC.

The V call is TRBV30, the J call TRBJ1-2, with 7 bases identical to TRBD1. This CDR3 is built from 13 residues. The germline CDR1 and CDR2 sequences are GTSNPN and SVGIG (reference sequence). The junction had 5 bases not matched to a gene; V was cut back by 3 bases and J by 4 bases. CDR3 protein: CAWRGQGVYGYTF. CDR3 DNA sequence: TGTGCCTGGAGGGGTCAGGGGGTCTATGGCTACACCTTC. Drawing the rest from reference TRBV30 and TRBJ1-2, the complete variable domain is SQTIHQWPATLVQPVGSPLSLECTVEGTSNPNLYWYRQAAGRGLQLLFYSVGIGQISSEVPQNLSASRPQDRQFILSSKKLLLSDSGFYLCAWRGQGVYGYTFGSGTRLTVV.

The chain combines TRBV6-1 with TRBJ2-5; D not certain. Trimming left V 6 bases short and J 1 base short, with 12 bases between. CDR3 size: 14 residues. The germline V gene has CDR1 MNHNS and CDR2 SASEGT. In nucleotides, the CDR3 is TGTGCCAGCAGCCGAGGACCCCTCCAAGAGACCCAGTACTTC. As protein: CASSRGPLQETQYF.

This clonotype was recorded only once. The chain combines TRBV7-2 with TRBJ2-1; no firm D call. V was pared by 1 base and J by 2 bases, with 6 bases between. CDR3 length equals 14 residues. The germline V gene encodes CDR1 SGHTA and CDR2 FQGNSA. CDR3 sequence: CASSLEAPYNEQFF. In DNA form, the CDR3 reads TGTGCCAGCAGCTTAGAGGCCCCCTACAATGAGCAGTTCTTC.

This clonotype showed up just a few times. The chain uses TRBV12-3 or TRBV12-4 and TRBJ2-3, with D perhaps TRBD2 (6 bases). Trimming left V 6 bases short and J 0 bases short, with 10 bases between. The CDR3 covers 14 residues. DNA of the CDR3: TGTGCCAGCAGGCGGGAACTCAGCACAGATACGCAGTATTTT. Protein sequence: CASRRELSTDTQYF.

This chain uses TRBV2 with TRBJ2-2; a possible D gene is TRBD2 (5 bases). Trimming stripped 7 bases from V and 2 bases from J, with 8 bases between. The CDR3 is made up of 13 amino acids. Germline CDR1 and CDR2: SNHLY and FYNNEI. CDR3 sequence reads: CASIRDNTGELFF. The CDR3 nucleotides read TGTGCCAGCATCCGGGATAACACCGGGGAGCTGTTTTTT. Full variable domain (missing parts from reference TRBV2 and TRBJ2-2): EPEVTQTPSHQVTQMGQEVILRCVPISNHLYFYWYRQILGQKVEFLVSFYNNEISEKSEIFDDQFSVERPDGSNFTLKIRSTKLEDSAMYFCASIRDNTGELFFGEGSRLTVL.

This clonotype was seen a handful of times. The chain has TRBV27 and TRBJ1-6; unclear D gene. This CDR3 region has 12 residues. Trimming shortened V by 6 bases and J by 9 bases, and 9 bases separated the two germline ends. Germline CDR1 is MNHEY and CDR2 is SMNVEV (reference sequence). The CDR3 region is CASRQEASPLHF. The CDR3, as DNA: TGTGCCAGCAGGCAGGAGGCTTCACCCCTCCACTTT.

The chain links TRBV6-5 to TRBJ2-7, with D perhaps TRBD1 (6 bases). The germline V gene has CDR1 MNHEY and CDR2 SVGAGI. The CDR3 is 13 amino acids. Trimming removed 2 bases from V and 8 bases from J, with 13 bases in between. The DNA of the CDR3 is TGTGCCAGCAGTTACCCAGGGGACCTTCAGCAGTACTTC. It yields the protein CASSYPGDLQQYF.

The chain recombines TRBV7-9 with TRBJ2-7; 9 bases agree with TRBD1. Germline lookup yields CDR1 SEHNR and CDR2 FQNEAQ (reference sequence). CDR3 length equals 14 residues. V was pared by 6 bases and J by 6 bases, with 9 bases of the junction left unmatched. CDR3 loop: CASSLPGQGGEQYF. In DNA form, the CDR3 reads TGTGCCAGCAGTCTACCGGGACAGGGCGGCGAGCAGTACTTC. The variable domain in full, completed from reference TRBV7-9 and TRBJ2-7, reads DTGVSQNPRHKITKRGQNVTFRCDPISEHNRLYWYRQTLGQGPEFLTYFQNEAQLEKSRLLSDRFSAERPKGSFSTLEIQRTEQGDSAMYLCASSLPGQGGEQYFGPGTRLTVT.

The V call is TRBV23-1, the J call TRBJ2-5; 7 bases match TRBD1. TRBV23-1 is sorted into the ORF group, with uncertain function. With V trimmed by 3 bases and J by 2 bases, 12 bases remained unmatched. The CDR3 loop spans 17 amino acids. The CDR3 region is CASSHLRDSRLQETQYF. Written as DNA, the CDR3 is TGCGCCAGCAGTCACCTCCGGGACAGCAGGCTTCAAGAGACCCAGTACTTC.

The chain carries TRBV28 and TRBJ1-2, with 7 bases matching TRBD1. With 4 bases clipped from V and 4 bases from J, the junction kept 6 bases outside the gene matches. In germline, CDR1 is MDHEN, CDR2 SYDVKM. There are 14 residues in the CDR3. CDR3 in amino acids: CASSYGQAVYGYTF. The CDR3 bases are TGTGCCAGCAGTTACGGACAGGCTGTCTATGGCTACACCTTC.

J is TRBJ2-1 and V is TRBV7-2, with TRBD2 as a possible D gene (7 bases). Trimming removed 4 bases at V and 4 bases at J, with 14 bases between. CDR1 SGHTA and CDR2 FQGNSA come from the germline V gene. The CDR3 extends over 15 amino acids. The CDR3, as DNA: TGTGCCAGCAGCTGGAGCGGGACACTATACAATGAGCAGTTCTTC. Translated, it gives CASSWSGTLYNEQFF. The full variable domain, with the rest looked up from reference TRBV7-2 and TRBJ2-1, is GAGVSQSPSNKVTEKGKDVELRCDPISGHTALYWYRQSLGQGLEFLIYFQGNSAPDKSGLPSDRFSAERTGGSVSTLTIQRTQQEDSAVYLCASSWSGTLYNEQFFGPGTRLTVL.

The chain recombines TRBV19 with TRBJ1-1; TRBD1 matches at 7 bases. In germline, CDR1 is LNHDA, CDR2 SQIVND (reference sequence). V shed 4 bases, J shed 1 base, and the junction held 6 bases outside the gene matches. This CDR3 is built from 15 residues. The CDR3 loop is CASSTIRQGNTEAFF. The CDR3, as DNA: TGTGCCAGTAGTACTATAAGACAGGGGAACACTGAAGCTTTCTTT.

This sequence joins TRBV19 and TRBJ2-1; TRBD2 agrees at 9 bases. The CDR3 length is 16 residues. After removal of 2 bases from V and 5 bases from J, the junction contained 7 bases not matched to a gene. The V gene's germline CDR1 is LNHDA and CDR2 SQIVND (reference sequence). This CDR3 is CASSIRVAGANNEQFF. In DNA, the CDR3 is TGTGCCAGTAGTATAAGGGTAGCGGGAGCCAACAATGAGCAGTTCTTC.

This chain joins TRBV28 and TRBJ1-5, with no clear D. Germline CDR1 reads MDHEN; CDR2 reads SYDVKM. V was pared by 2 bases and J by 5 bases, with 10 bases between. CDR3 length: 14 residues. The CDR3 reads CASSLIQGDQPQHF. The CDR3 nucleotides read TGTGCCAGCAGTTTAATACAAGGCGATCAGCCCCAGCATTTT.

CDR3 DNA: TGCAGTGCTAGAGGTCCACGGGACAGAAACACCGGGGAGCTGTTTTTT. Amino acids: CSARGPRDRNTGELFF. The chain carries TRBV20-1 and TRBJ2-2; 7 bases map to TRBD1. J was trimmed by 2 bases and V by 1 base; bases with no gene match: 7. The V gene's germline CDR1 is DFQATT and CDR2 SNEGSKA (reference sequence). The CDR3 extends over 16 amino acids.

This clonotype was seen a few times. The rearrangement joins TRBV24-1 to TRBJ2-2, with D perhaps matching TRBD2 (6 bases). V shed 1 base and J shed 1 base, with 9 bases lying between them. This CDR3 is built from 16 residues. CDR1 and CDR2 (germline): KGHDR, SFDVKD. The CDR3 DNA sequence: TGTGCCACCAGTGATTTAGGCGGGATGAACACCGGGGAGCTGTTTTTT. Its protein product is CATSDLGGMNTGELFF.

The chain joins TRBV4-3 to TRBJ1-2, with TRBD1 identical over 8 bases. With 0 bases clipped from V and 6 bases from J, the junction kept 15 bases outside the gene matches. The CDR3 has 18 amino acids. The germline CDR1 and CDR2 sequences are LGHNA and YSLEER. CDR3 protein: CASSQDPPRTGRVNGYTF. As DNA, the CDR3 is TGCGCCAGCAGCCAAGACCCCCCCAGGACAGGGCGGGTGAATGGCTACACCTTC.

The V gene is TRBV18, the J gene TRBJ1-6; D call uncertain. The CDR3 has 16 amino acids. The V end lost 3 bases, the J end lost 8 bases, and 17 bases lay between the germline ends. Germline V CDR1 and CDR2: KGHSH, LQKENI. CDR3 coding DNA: TGTGCCAGCTCACCCAACCAGAGGAGCCGGGATTCACCCCTCCACTTT. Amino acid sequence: CASSPNQRSRDSPLHF.

The CDR3 DNA reads TGCAGTGCTAGGTTCACTCCACCCTACGAGCAGTACTTC. This gives the protein CSARFTPPYEQYF. The V call is TRBV20-1, the J call TRBJ2-7; unclear D gene. This CDR3 comprises 13 residues. Germline values: CDR1 DFQATT, CDR2 SNEGSKA (reference sequence). The ends were cut back, 3 bases at V and 2 bases at J, with 11 bases in the middle.